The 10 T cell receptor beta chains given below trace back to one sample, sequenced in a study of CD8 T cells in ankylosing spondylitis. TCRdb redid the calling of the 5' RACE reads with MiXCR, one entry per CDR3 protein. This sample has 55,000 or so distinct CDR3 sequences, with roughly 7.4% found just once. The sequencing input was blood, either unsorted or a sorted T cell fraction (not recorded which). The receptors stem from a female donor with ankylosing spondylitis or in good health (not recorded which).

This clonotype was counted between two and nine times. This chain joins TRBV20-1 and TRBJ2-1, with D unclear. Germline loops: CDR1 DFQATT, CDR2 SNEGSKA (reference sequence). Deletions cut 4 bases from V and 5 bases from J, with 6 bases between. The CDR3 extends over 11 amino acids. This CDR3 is CSATVNNEQFF. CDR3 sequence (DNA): TGCAGTGCTACAGTTAACAATGAGCAGTTCTTC.

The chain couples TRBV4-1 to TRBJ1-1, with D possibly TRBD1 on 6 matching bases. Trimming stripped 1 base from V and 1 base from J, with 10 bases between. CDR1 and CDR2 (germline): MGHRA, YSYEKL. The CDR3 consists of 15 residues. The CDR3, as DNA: TGCGCCAGCAGCCAAGGAACAGGGTCGAACACTGAAGCTTTCTTT. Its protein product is CASSQGTGSNTEAFF.

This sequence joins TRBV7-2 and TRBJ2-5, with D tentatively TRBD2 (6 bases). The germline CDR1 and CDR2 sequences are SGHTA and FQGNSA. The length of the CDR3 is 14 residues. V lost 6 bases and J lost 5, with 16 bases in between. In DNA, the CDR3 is TGTGCCAGCAGATCAGCACCCCTAGCGGAGACCCAGTACTTC. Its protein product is CASRSAPLAETQYF.

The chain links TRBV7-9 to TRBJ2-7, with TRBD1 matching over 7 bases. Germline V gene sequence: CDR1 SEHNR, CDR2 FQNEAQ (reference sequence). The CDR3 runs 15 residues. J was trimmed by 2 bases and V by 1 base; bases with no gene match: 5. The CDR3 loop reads CASSLVGQKTYEQYF. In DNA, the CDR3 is TGTGCCAGCAGCTTAGTGGGACAGAAGACCTACGAGCAGTACTTC.

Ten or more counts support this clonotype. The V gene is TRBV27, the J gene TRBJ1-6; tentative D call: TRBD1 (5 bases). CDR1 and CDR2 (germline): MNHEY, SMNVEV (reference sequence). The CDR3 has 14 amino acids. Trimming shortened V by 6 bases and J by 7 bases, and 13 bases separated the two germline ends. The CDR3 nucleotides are TGTGCCAGCAGCTGGAGGCAGGGAAATTCACCCCTCCACTTT. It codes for CASSWRQGNSPLHF.

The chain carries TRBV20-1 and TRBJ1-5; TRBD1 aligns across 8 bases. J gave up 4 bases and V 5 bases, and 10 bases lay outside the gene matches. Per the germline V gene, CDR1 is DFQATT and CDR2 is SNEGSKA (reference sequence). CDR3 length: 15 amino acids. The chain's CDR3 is CSALSRDRRNQPQHF. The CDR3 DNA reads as TGCAGTGCTCTAAGCCGGGACAGGCGGAATCAGCCCCAGCATTTT.

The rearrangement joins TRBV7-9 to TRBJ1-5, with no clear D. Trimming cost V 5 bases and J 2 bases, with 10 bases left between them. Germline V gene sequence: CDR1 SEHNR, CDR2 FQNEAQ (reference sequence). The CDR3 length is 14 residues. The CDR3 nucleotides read TGTGCCAGCAGCCCAACACTGGGCAATCAGCCCCAGCATTTT. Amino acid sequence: CASSPTLGNQPQHF.

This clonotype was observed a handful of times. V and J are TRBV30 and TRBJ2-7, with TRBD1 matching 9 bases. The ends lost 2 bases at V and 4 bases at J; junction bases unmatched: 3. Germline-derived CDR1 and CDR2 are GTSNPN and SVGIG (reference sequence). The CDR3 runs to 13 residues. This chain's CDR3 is CAWSIQGAYEQYF. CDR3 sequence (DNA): TGTGCCTGGAGTATACAGGGGGCTTACGAGCAGTACTTC. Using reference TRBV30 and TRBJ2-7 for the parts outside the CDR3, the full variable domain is SQTIHQWPATLVQPVGSPLSLECTVEGTSNPNLYWYRQAAGRGLQLLFYSVGIGQISSEVPQNLSASRPQDRQFILSSKKLLLSDSGFYLCAWSIQGAYEQYFGPGTRLTVT.

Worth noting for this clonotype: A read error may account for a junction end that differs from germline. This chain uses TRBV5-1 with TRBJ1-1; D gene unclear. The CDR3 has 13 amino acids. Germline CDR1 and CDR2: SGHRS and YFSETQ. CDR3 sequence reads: CASSSNRNAEAFF. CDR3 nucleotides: TGCGCTAGCAGCTCCAACAGAAACGCTGAAGCCTTCTTT.

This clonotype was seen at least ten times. The CDR3 DNA reads as TGTGCCAGCAGCTTAGATCCGGGACTAGTAAGTCCGACTGCGCAGTTCTTC. This encodes CASSLDPGLVSPTAQFF. The rearrangement joins TRBV7-8 to TRBJ2-1; 8 positions agree with TRBD2. CDR3 length equals 17 residues. Germline V gene data show CDR1 as SGHVS and CDR2 as FQNEAQ. The trim removed 1 base at V and 12 bases at J, leaving 17 bases unmatched.